This TCR beta chain was retrieved from a study of response to subunit inactivated influenza vaccine. TCRdb ran MiXCR on the RT-PCR reads and lists one entry per CDR3 protein. The sample lists around 580,000 distinct CDR3 sequences, approximately 10% occurring once. This clonotype was detected only a few times. The length of the CDR3 is 13 residues. Germline assignment: CDR1 SGHTA and CDR2 FQGNSA. Trimming took 6 bases from V and 1 from J, leaving 9 bases between them. The chain uses TRBV7-2 and TRBJ2-5, with D perhaps being TRBD1 or TRBD2 (5 bases each). The sequence derives from a man aged 50 or older who received an inactivated influenza vaccine. The starting material was PBMCs from blood, obtained on the day of vaccination. The CDR3 coding sequence is TGTGCCAGCAGACGGGGACCCCAAGAGACCCAGTACTTC. This codes for CASRRGPQETQYF.